The source of this T cell receptor beta chain is a study of lymphopenia after photon versus proton radiotherapy. Generated by immunoSEQ multiplex PCR, the TCRdb table keeps only in-frame clones and is missing some. This table has more than 15,000 clones, 80% to 90% appearing once. Regarding the study as a whole: Proton therapy kept repertoires fairly stable, unlike photons, which gained effector/memory cells. Post-nadir diversity loss with photons came from oligoclonal expansion, particularly CD8+ Temra cells. Survival link was tested only in deceased patients; proton benefit remains a possibility.

In the case of this clone: Its target is not known.

The V and J ends lost 0 bases and 3 bases respectively, with 13 bases between them. This CDR3 has 15 amino acids. In germline, CDR1 is SGDLS, CDR2 YYNGEE. Source: peripheral blood, taken from a patient treated with proton-based radiotherapy. This receptor was obtained from a man in his 70s with pancreatic cancer. The rearrangement joins TRBV9 to TRBJ2-7, with D unresolved. The CDR3 is CASSVGPDVNYEQYF. The DNA for the CDR3 is TGTGCCAGCAGCGTAGGGCCGGACGTCAACTACGAGCAGTACTTC.